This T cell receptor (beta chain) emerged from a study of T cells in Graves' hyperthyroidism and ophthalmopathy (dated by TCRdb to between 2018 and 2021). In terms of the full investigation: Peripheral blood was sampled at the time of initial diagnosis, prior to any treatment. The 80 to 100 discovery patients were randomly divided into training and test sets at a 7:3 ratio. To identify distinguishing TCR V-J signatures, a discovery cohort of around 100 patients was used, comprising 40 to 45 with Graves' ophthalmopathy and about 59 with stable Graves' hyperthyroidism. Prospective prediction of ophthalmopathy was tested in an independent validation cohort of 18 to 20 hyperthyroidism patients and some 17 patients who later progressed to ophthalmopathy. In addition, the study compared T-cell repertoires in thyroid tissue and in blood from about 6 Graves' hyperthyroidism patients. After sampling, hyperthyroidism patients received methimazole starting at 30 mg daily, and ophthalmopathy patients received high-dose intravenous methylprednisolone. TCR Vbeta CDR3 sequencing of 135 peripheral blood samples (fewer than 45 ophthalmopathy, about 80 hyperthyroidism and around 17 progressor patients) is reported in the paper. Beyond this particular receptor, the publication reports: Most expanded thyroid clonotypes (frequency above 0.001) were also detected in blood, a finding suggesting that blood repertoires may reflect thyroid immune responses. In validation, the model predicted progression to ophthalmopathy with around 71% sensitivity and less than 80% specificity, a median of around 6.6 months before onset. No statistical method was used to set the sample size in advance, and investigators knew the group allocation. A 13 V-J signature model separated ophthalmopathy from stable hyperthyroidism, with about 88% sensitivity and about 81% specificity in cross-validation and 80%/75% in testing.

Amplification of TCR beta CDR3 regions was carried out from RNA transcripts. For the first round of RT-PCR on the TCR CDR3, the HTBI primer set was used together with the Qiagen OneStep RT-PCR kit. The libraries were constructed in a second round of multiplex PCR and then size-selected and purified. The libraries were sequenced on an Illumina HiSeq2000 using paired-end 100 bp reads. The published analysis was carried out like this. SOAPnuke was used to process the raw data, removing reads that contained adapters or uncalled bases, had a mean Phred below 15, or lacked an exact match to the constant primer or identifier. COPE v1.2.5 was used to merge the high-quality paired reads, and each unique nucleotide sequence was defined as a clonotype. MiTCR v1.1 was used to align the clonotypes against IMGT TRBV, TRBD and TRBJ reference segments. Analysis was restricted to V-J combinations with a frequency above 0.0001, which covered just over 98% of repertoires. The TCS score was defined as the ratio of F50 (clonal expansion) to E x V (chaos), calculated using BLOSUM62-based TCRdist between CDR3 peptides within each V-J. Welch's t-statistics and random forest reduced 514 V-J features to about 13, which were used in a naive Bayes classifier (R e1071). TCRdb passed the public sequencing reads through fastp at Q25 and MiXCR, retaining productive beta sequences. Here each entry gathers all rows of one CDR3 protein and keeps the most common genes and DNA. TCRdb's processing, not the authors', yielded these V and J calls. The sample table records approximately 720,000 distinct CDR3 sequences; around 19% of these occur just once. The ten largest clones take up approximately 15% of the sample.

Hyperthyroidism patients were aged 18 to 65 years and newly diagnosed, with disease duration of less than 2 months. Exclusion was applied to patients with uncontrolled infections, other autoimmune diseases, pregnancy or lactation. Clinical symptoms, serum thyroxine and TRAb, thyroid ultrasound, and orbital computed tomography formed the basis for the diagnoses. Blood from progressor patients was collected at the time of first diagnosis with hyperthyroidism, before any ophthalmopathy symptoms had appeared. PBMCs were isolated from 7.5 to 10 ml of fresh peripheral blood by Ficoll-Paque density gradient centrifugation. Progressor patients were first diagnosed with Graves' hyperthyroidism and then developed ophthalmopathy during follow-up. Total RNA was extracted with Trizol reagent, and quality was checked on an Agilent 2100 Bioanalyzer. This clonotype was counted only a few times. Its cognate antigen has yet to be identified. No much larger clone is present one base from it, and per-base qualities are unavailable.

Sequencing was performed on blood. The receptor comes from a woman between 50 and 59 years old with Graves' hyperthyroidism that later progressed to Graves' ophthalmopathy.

For the CDR3, the sequence is CASSVLVEANVLTF. The DNA sequence is TGTGCCAGCAGCGTTTTGGTGGAGGCCAACGTCCTGACTTTC. The chain was built from TRBV6-1 and TRBJ2-6, with the D gene not confidently named. Counted from cysteine to phenylalanine, this CDR3 has 14 amino acids. Only the CDR3 part of the read is kept: 42 bases, read in frame from the first base. The germline V gene specifies MNHNS as CDR1 and SASEGT as CDR2. V is reduced by 6 bases and J by 6 bases, leaving a spacing of 12 bases between them.